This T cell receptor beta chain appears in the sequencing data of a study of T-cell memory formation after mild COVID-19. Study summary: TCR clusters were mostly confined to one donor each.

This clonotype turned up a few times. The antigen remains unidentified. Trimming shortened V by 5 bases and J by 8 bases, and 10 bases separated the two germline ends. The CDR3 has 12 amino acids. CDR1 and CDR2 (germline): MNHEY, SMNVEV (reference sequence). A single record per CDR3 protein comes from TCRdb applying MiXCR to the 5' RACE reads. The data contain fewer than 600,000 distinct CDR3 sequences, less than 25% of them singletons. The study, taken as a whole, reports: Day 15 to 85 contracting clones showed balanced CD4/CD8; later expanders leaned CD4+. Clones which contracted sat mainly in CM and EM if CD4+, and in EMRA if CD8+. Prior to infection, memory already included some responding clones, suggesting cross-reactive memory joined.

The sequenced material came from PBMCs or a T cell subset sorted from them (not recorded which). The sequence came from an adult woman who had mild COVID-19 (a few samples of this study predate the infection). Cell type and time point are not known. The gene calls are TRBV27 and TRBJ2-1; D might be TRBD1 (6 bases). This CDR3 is CASSVQGDEQFF. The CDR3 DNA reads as TGTGCCAGCAGTGTACAGGGCGATGAGCAGTTCTTC.